The 32 T cell receptor beta chains presented below share a single source sample, sequenced in a study of blood T cell repertoires in COVID-19. Assay: immunoSEQ multiplex PCR; the TCRdb copy retains only in-frame clones and omits some. This table has approximately 280,000 clones, around 84% appearing once. Material: PBMCs or T cells enriched from blood (not recorded which). The origin of the receptors is a man aged 35-49 years who had been exposed to COVID-19.

The V and J genes are TRBV2 and TRBJ2-3; 7 positions agree with TRBD2. Germline V lookup: CDR1 SNHLY, CDR2 FYNNEI. Unmatched junction bases numbered 6, after V lost 3 bases and J lost 3 bases. The CDR3 loop spans 15 amino acids. The CDR3 region is CASSDHSRETDTQYF. The CDR3 nucleotides are TGTGCCAGCAGTGATCATTCGCGGGAGACAGATACGCAGTATTTT.

The chain uses TRBV2 and TRBJ1-5; D unresolved. CDR1 and CDR2 (germline): SNHLY, FYNNEI. With 4 bases removed from V and 5 bases from J, the gap between germline ends came to 3 bases. CDR3 length: 11 residues. In DNA, the CDR3 is TGTGCCAGCAGTGCGGATCAGCCCCAGCATTTT. It is translated as CASSADQPQHF.

This clone was seen a few times. The DNA of the CDR3 is TGTGCCAGTACCCACGGGAGGTCGAACACTGAAGCTTTCTTT. Its translation is CASTHGRSNTEAFF. V is TRBV19 and J is TRBJ1-1; D not certain. Trimming removed 7 bases from V and 1 base from J, with 13 bases in between. Per the germline V gene, CDR1 is LNHDA and CDR2 is SQIVND (reference sequence). The CDR3 totals 14 residues. Drawing the rest from reference TRBV19 and TRBJ1-1, the complete variable domain is DGGITQSPKYLFRKEGQNVTLSCEQNLNHDAMYWYRQDPGQGLRLIYYSQIVNDFQKGDIAEGYSVSREKKESFPLTVTSAQKNPTAFYLCASTHGRSNTEAFFGQGTRLTVV.

This clone was picked up one time. The chain has TRBV4-1 and TRBJ1-6, with D unresolved. The germline CDR1 and CDR2 sequences are MGHRA and YSYEKL. Deletions cut 0 bases from V and 12 bases from J, with 9 bases between. CDR3 length equals 13 residues. As DNA, the CDR3 is TGCGCCAGCAGCCAAGAGTGGTCGAGACCCCTCCACTTT. It encodes CASSQEWSRPLHF.

V and J are TRBV4-2 and TRBJ2-7; perhaps TRBD1 as D (8 bases). This CDR3 region has 14 residues. V was shortened by 8 bases and J by 3 bases, with 17 bases between the two germline ends. CDR1 is LGHNA, CDR2 YNFKEQ, per germline. In DNA form, the CDR3 reads TGTGCCAGCGGGGAGCACAGGGGGGGCTACGAGCAGTACTTC. Translated: CASGEHRGGYEQYF.

This clone came up once. V is TRBV19 and J is TRBJ2-1, with TRBD1 identical over 8 bases. In germline, CDR1 is LNHDA, CDR2 SQIVND (reference sequence). CDR3 length: 18 residues. The trim removed 5 bases at V and 9 bases at J, leaving 21 bases unmatched. CDR3 in DNA: TGTGCCAGTAGTCCCGATCCGCTATGGGGACAGGTAGGCAGTGAGCAGTTCTTC. As protein: CASSPDPLWGQVGSEQFF.

The rearrangement joins TRBV27 to TRBJ1-2, with TRBD1 identical over 8 bases. The CDR3 totals 15 residues. CDR1 and CDR2 from the germline V gene are MNHEY and SMNVEV (reference sequence). Losses at the gene ends were 7 bases for V and 4 bases for J; bases not matched to a gene: 11. CDR3 nucleotides: TGTGCCAGCAAACAAAACAAGGACAGGGTCTATGGCTACACCTTC. It specifies CASKQNKDRVYGYTF.

The chain employs TRBV2 and TRBJ1-2, with 7 bases aligning to TRBD1. V dropped 10 bases and J dropped 7; count of bases not matched to a gene: 15. This CDR3 is 14 amino acids long. In germline, CDR1 is SNHLY, CDR2 FYNNEI. CDR3 nucleotide sequence: TGTGCCACCCAACCCCGAGGGACAGTGGCTGGCTACACCTTC. Its translation is CATQPRGTVAGYTF.

The chain couples TRBV5-1 to TRBJ2-7; D possibly corresponds to TRBD2 (5 bases). Trimming pared 0 bases from V and 0 bases from J, leaving 16 bases between. This CDR3 comprises 17 residues. Germline V gene lookup returns CDR1 SGHRS and CDR2 YFSETQ. The CDR3 here is CASSLGVGRLNSYEQYF. The CDR3 DNA follows: TGCGCCAGCAGCTTGGGAGTGGGCAGACTAAACTCCTACGAGCAGTACTTC.

This rearrangement joins TRBV19 to TRBJ1-1, with D maybe TRBD1 (5 bases). V was cut by 0 bases and J by 8 bases, with 10 bases left in between. In germline, CDR1 is LNHDA, CDR2 SQIVND (reference sequence). The CDR3 loop spans 13 amino acids. In nucleotides, the CDR3 is TGTGCCAGTAGTATAGATTGGGGCCTAGAAGCTTTCTTT. This sequence encodes CASSIDWGLEAFF. Looking up the rest from reference TRBV19 and TRBJ1-1 gives the full variable domain: DGGITQSPKYLFRKEGQNVTLSCEQNLNHDAMYWYRQDPGQGLRLIYYSQIVNDFQKGDIAEGYSVSREKKESFPLTVTSAQKNPTAFYLCASSIDWGLEAFFGQGTRLTVV.

As DNA, the CDR3 is TGTGCCAGCTCCGCCTGGGGAGGCAATCAGCCCCAGCATTTT. Residues: CASSAWGGNQPQHF. This sequence joins TRBV9 and TRBJ1-5; D not resolved. The CDR3 is 14 residues long. Trimming removed 7 bases at V and 2 bases at J, with 13 bases between. CDR1 and CDR2 from the germline V gene are SGDLS and YYNGEE. The whole variable domain, filled in from reference TRBV9 and TRBJ1-5, reads DSGVTQTPKHLITATGQRVTLRCSPRSGDLSVYWYQQSLDQGLQFLIQYYNGEERAKGNILERFSAQQFPDLHSELNLSSLELGDSALYFCASSAWGGNQPQHFGDGTRLSIL.

The gene calls are TRBV4-1 and TRBJ2-3, with 9 bases that match TRBD2. Germline trimming cut 0 bases from V and 1 base from J; bases unmatched to any gene: 11. Looked up from germline, CDR1 is MGHRA and CDR2 is YSYEKL. There are 19 residues in the CDR3. CDR3 DNA sequence: TGCGCCAGCAGCCAAGAACCTGCGGGAGGGCCGAGGGGCACAGATACGCAGTATTTT. This gives the protein CASSQEPAGGPRGTDTQYF.

The CDR3 here is CASSDPLAGGSYEQYF. The CDR3 DNA follows: TGCGCCAGCAGTGATCCCTTGGCGGGAGGCTCCTACGAGCAGTACTTC. This rearrangement joins TRBV10-1 to TRBJ2-7, with TRBD2 matching over 8 bases. V was pared by 3 bases and J by 0 bases, with 7 bases of the junction left unmatched. The CDR3 has 16 residues. CDR1 is WNHNN and CDR2 is SYGVQD in the germline V gene (reference sequence).

The rearrangement joins TRBV7-9 to TRBJ2-1; tentative D call: TRBD1 (6 bases). The germline gives CDR1 SEHNR, CDR2 FQNEAQ (reference sequence). The V gene lost 3 bases and the J gene lost 4 bases, with 13 bases spanning the gap. The CDR3 has 15 amino acids. The CDR3 nucleotides read TGTGCCAGCAGCTTTGAAACGACAGGATACAATGAGCAGTTCTTC. Translated: CASSFETTGYNEQFF.

DNA for the CDR3: TGTGCCAGCAGCGACAGGGGGCGGAGGACTGAAAAACTGTTTTTT. Encoded protein: CASSDRGRRTEKLFF. V gene TRBV5-4 combines with J gene TRBJ1-4; TRBD1 matches at 10 bases. The CDR3 is made up of 15 amino acids. Trimming removed 4 bases from V and 7 bases from J; junction bases left unmatched: 7. Germline lookup yields CDR1 SGHNT and CDR2 YYREEE (reference sequence).

The chain recombines TRBV19 with TRBJ1-2; D is possibly TRBD1 (5 bases). Germline CDR1 and CDR2: LNHDA and SQIVND (reference sequence). The V end lost 5 bases, the J end lost 4 bases, and 17 bases lay between the germline ends. The CDR3 covers 15 residues. Here the CDR3 DNA reads TGTGCCAGTAGTTTTGGTTCAACAGGCGCCTATGGCTACACCTTC. This codes for CASSFGSTGAYGYTF.

This clone has only a few counts. The chain recombines TRBV12-3 or TRBV12-4 with TRBJ2-3, with 7 bases that match TRBD2. Unmatched junction bases numbered 1, after V lost 2 bases and J lost 5 bases. CDR3 length: 13 residues. CDR3 coding DNA: TGTGCCAGCAGTTTACCGGGGGGAGATACGCAGTATTTT. Protein sequence: CASSLPGGDTQYF.

The CDR3 nucleotides are TGTGCCAGCAGGCCAGGACTTCCGCCAGCCTACGAGCAGTACTTC. As protein: CASRPGLPPAYEQYF. V is TRBV6-5 and J is TRBJ2-7; D perhaps matches TRBD2 (5 bases). The CDR3 length is 15 residues. V lost 6 bases and J 2 bases, leaving 17 bases between the germline ends. In germline, CDR1 is MNHEY, CDR2 SVGAGI.

CDR3 sequence: CASSNQLAAYEQYF. In DNA, the CDR3 is TGTGCCAGTAGTAACCAACTAGCGGCCTACGAGCAGTACTTC. The rearrangement joins TRBV19 to TRBJ2-7; 8 nucleotides agree with TRBD2. Germline-derived CDR1 and CDR2 are LNHDA and SQIVND (reference sequence). The CDR3 runs 14 residues. The junction had 4 bases not matched to a gene; V was cut back by 4 bases and J by 2 bases.

Here the CDR3 reads CASNSVGGEQFF. DNA of the CDR3: TGTGCCAGCAATTCGGTCGGGGGTGAGCAGTTCTTC. The V gene is TRBV12-3 or TRBV12-4, the J gene TRBJ2-1, with a tentative D call TRBD2 (6 bases). CDR3 length: 12 residues. With 7 bases removed from V and 9 bases from J, the gap between germline ends came to 13 bases.

The chain employs TRBV11-3 and TRBJ2-5; 9 bases match TRBD2. The junction had 12 bases not matched to a gene; V was cut back by 5 bases and J by 2 bases. This CDR3 has 17 residues. Germline lookup yields CDR1 SGHNT and CDR2 YENEEA. This CDR3 reads CASSLNSALAGQETQYF. The CDR3 DNA sequence: TGTGCCAGCAGCCTAAATAGTGCCCTAGCGGGACAAGAGACCCAGTACTTC.

DNA of the CDR3: TGTGCCAGCACCCCTATAGGCGGGACCGTCTACGAGCAGTACTTC. It yields the protein CASTPIGGTVYEQYF. The rearrangement links TRBV27 to TRBJ2-7; D is perhaps TRBD2 (6 bases). In germline, CDR1 is MNHEY, CDR2 SMNVEV (reference sequence). This CDR3 comprises 15 residues. The V end lost 7 bases, the J end lost 3 bases, and 19 bases lay between the germline ends.

The chain is built from TRBV11-3 and TRBJ2-5; D is perhaps TRBD2 (6 bases). Deletions cut 1 base from V and 5 bases from J, with 11 bases between. In germline, CDR1 is SGHNT, CDR2 YENEEA. The CDR3 sequence is 14 residues long. The CDR3 spells CASSLGGTGETQYF. CDR3 nucleotides: TGTGCCAGCAGCTTAGGCGGGACTGGGGAGACCCAGTACTTC.

This chain connects TRBV25-1 to TRBJ2-1; TRBD1 matches 7 bases. The CDR3 is 14 residues long. Germline V gene lookup returns CDR1 MGHDK and CDR2 SYGVNS. V lost 5 bases to trimming and J lost 4 bases; unmatched junction nucleotides: 5. The DNA of the CDR3 is TGTGCCAGCAGTCCCGGGACAGAGTACAATGAGCAGTTCTTC. Its translation is CASSPGTEYNEQFF. The full variable domain, in which reference TRBV25-1 and TRBJ2-1 provide the parts outside the CDR3, is EADIYQTPRYLVIGTGKKITLECSQTMGHDKMYWYQQDPGMELHLIHYSYGVNSTEKGDLSSESTVSRIRTEHFPLTLESARPSHTSQYLCASSPGTEYNEQFFGPGTRLTVL.

V and J are TRBV6-5 and TRBJ1-5; D possibly corresponds to TRBD1 (5 bases). V lost 4 bases and J lost 2, with 12 bases in between. Germline CDR1 is MNHEY and CDR2 is SVGAGI. The CDR3 has 15 residues. The CDR3 nucleotides are TGTGCCAGCAGTTGGGACTCCTGGGGCAATCAGCCCCAGCATTTT. It encodes CASSWDSWGNQPQHF.

V and J are TRBV7-8 and TRBJ2-7; 11 nucleotides agree with TRBD1. V lost 5 bases to trimming and J lost 2 bases; unmatched junction nucleotides: 2. In germline, CDR1 is SGHVS, CDR2 FQNEAQ. This CDR3 has 14 amino acids. The CDR3 nucleotides read TGTGCCAGCAGCGAGGGACAGGGGGCCTACGAGCAGTACTTC. Translated: CASSEGQGAYEQYF. Combining the CDR3 with reference TRBV7-8 and TRBJ2-7 gives the whole variable domain GAGVSQSPRYKVAKRGQDVALRCDPISGHVSLFWYQQALGQGPEFLTYFQNEAQLDKSGLPSDRFFAERPEGSVSTLKIQRTQQEDSAVYLCASSEGQGAYEQYFGPGTRLTVT.

This clone was seen just once. The rearrangement uses TRBV9 and TRBJ2-1; the D is unclear. CDR3 length equals 13 residues. In germline, CDR1 is SGDLS, CDR2 YYNGEE. V dropped 0 bases and J dropped 5 bases, with 6 bases sitting between them. CDR3 DNA: TGTGCCAGCAGCGTAGGACGGGACAATGAGCAGTTCTTC. Translating gives CASSVGRDNEQFF.

The chain carries TRBV9 and TRBJ1-1; possibly TRBD1 for D (6 bases). Germline values: CDR1 SGDLS, CDR2 YYNGEE. The length of the CDR3 is 16 residues. Trimming took 4 bases from V and 1 from J, leaving 17 bases between them. CDR3 nucleotide sequence: TGTGCCAGCAGCTCTCGCCCCGGGACATCGAACACTGAAGCTTTCTTT. Translated, it gives CASSSRPGTSNTEAFF.

The chain has TRBV5-1 and TRBJ2-3, with TRBD1 matching over 8 bases. V lost 2 bases, J lost 4 bases, and 3 bases stayed unmatched. The CDR3 has 14 amino acids. Per germline, CDR1 SGHRS and CDR2 YFSETQ. The CDR3 nucleotides read TGCGCCAGCAGCTTTTCGGGACAGGCAGATACGCAGTATTTT. Its protein is CASSFSGQADTQYF.

This clone turned up a few times. This chain uses TRBV27 with TRBJ2-7, with 8 bases that match TRBD2. J gave up 4 bases and V 4 bases, and 6 bases lay outside the gene matches. This CDR3 contains 14 residues. Germline V lookup: CDR1 MNHEY, CDR2 SMNVEV (reference sequence). For the CDR3, the DNA is TGTGCCAGCAGTTCAAGCGGGAGCGGGTACGAGCAGTACTTC. Protein sequence: CASSSSGSGYEQYF.

This chain links TRBV27 with TRBJ2-7; 8 bases are shared with TRBD1. Trimming took 1 base from V and 4 from J; bases not matched to a gene: 6. Looked up from germline, CDR1 is MNHEY and CDR2 is SMNVEV (reference sequence). CDR3 length: 15 residues. This chain's CDR3 is CASSLLAGGVYEQYF. Here the CDR3 DNA reads TGTGCCAGCAGTTTATTGGCAGGGGGCGTTTACGAGCAGTACTTC.

The genes are TRBV6-1 and TRBJ1-4; D ambiguous. Germline V lookup: CDR1 MNHNS, CDR2 SASEGT. Trimming shortened V by 11 bases and J by 7 bases, and 20 bases separated the two germline ends. This CDR3 is 14 amino acids long. The CDR3: CAASPRGTFEKLFF. The CDR3 coding sequence is TGTGCCGCAAGCCCCCGGGGAACCTTTGAAAAACTGTTTTTT.